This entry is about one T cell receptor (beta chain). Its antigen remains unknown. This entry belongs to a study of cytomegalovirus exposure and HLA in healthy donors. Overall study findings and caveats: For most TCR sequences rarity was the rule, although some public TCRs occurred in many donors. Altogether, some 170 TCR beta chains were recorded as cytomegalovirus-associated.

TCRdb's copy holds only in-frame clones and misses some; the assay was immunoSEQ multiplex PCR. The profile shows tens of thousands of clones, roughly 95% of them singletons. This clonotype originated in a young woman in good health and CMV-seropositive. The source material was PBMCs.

CDR3 in amino acids: CAWSVSSGSYEQYF. The CDR3 DNA is TGTGCCTGGAGTGTATCTAGCGGGAGTTACGAGCAGTACTTC. The genes are TRBV30 and TRBJ2-7; 10 nucleotides line up with TRBD2. Germline V gives CDR1 GTSNPN, CDR2 SVGIG (reference sequence). The CDR3 has 14 amino acids. The V gene end was trimmed by 0 bases and the J gene end by 4 bases; junction bases not matched to a gene: 3.